This entry lists 25 T cell receptor beta chains sequenced from one sample in a study of T cells in Graves' hyperthyroidism and ophthalmopathy. RNA transcripts were the template for amplifying TCR beta CDR3 regions. The TCR CDR3 was amplified in a first-round RT-PCR using the HTBI primer set. TCRdb re-derived calls from the multiplex PCR reads in MiXCR, one entry per CDR3 protein. This table has about 840,000 distinct CDR3 sequences, over 35% appearing once. Material: blood. The receptors stem from a man between 18 and 29 years old with Graves' hyperthyroidism.

Turning to this clonotype: The CDR3 ends on some other residue instead of the conserved phenylalanine or tryptophan, so this is likely a read error. The limits of the CDR3 on the DNA are not certain, so only TCRdb's listed CDR3 is given. The J gene is TRBJ1-3, the V gene TRBV7-9. Including both end residues, the CDR3 is 9 amino acids long. The germline gives CDR1 SEHNR, CDR2 FQNEAQ (reference sequence). CDR3 in amino acids: CASSSLAGL.

This clonotype was observed at least ten times. This chain links TRBV9 with TRBJ1-6, with a weak D call TRBD1 (6 bases). Deletions cut 0 bases from V and 8 bases from J, with 12 bases between. CDR1 SGDLS and CDR2 YYNGEE come from the germline V gene. The CDR3 has 15 amino acids. The CDR3: CASSVEYRVDSPLHF. In DNA, the CDR3 is TGTGCCAGCAGCGTAGAGTACAGGGTTGATTCACCCCTCCACTTT. Variable domain in full (rest from reference TRBV9 and TRBJ1-6): DSGVTQTPKHLITATGQRVTLRCSPRSGDLSVYWYQQSLDQGLQFLIQYYNGEERAKGNILERFSAQQFPDLHSELNLSSLELGDSALYFCASSVEYRVDSPLHFGNGTRLTVT.

J is TRBJ1-2 and V is TRBV20-1; D possibly corresponds to TRBD1 (6 bases). The CDR3 covers 14 residues. The V end lost 1 base, the J end lost 4 bases, and 13 bases lay between the germline ends. The germline CDR1 and CDR2 sequences are DFQATT and SNEGSKA (reference sequence). In nucleotides, the CDR3 is TGCAGTGCTAGAGTCCGGGACAACGGCTATGGCTACACCTTC. It specifies CSARVRDNGYGYTF.

This clonotype was counted between two and nine times. The CDR3 nucleotides read TGTGCCAGCAGAGGGACAGCTAATCAGCCCCAGCATTTT. It yields the protein CASRGTANQPQHF. This rearrangement joins TRBV19 to TRBJ1-5; 7 bases fit TRBD1. The germline V gene encodes CDR1 LNHDA and CDR2 SQIVND (reference sequence). V lost 9 bases and J lost 4; bases outside the gene matches: 6. This CDR3 spans 13 amino acids.

The chain joins TRBV5-1 to TRBJ1-4, with D hard to call. Trimming cost V 6 bases and J 0 bases, with 9 bases left between them. The CDR3 runs to 14 residues. Looked up from germline, CDR1 is SGHRS and CDR2 is YFSETQ. The CDR3 nucleotides read TGCGCCAGCAAACGGGCCGCAACTAATGAAAAACTGTTTTTT. It yields the protein CASKRAATNEKLFF.

The chain employs TRBV10-3 and TRBJ1-5; D possibly corresponds to TRBD1 (6 bases). Per germline, CDR1 ENHRY and CDR2 SYGVKD. The CDR3 is made up of 12 amino acids. CDR3 nucleotide sequence: TGTGCAAGGGACACAGCCAATCAGCCCCAGCATTTT. It encodes CARDTANQPQHF.

The rearrangement uses TRBV7-9 and TRBJ1-1; no definite D call. Between the trimmed V and J ends, which lost 4 bases and 10 bases, there was a span of 16 bases. The germline CDR1 and CDR2 sequences are SEHNR and FQNEAQ (reference sequence). The CDR3 is made up of 13 amino acids. CDR3 nucleotides: TGTGCCAGCAGCTACGAGGTACCCGGGTTAGCTTTCTTT. Its protein is CASSYEVPGLAFF.

This clonotype was counted a few times. The chain links TRBV7-2 to TRBJ2-7; 8 positions agree with TRBD2. CDR3 length equals 15 residues. With 4 bases clipped from V and 0 bases from J, the junction kept 5 bases outside the gene matches. CDR1 is SGHTA and CDR2 is FQGNSA in the germline V gene. CDR3 sequence (DNA): TGTGCCAGCAGCTCCCAGCGGGGGAGCTCCTACGAGCAGTACTTC. Protein sequence: CASSSQRGSSYEQYF.

A remark on this clonotype: A single base separates this from a much larger clone, so it may be a read error. The chain carries TRBV7-9 and TRBJ1-1, with 9 bases matching TRBD1. This CDR3 has 14 amino acids. Trimming took 4 bases from V and 4 from J; bases not matched to a gene: 4. The germline gives CDR1 SEHNR, CDR2 FQNEAQ (reference sequence). CDR3 sequence reads: CASSYDRGCTEAFF. The CDR3 DNA is TGTGCCAGCAGCTACGACAGGGGGTGCACTGAAGCTTTCTTT.

Ten or more counts support this clonotype. The V and J genes are TRBV29-1 and TRBJ2-5; D remains unclear. Per the germline V gene, CDR1 is SQVTM and CDR2 is ANQGSEA. The CDR3 spans 14 residues. The V end lost 0 bases, the J end lost 5 bases, and 13 bases lay between the germline ends. The CDR3 sequence: CSVEDQRLGETQYF. DNA of the CDR3: TGCAGCGTTGAAGATCAGAGGTTGGGGGAGACCCAGTACTTC.

The rearrangement uses TRBV29-1 and TRBJ1-4; TRBD1 might be the D (5 bases). Trimming left V 4 bases short and J 4 bases short, with 10 bases between. Germline-derived CDR1 and CDR2 are SQVTM and ANQGSEA. CDR3 length: 13 residues. CDR3 nucleotide sequence: TGCAGCGTTGTCCGGGGCGGTAATGAAAAACTGTTTTTT. Residues: CSVVRGGNEKLFF. Using reference TRBV29-1 and TRBJ1-4 for the parts outside the CDR3, the full variable domain is SAVISQKPSRDICQRGTSLTIQCQVDSQVTMMFWYRQQPGQSLTLIATANQGSEATYESGFVIDKFPISRPNLTFSTLTVSNMSPEDSSIYLCSVVRGGNEKLFFGSGTQLSVL.

This chain connects TRBV4-1 to TRBJ1-2; 7 bases fit TRBD1. There are 16 residues in the CDR3. Germline loops: CDR1 MGHRA, CDR2 YSYEKL. V shed 9 bases and J 1 base; nucleotides not matched to a gene: 14. The CDR3 sequence: CASSNSGTVGNYGYTF. CDR3 DNA sequence: TGCGCCAGTTCCAACTCCGGGACAGTTGGTAACTATGGCTACACCTTC.

This sequence joins TRBV29-1 and TRBJ1-1; D perhaps matches TRBD1 (6 bases). Germline-derived CDR1 and CDR2 are SQVTM and ANQGSEA. V lost 5 bases to trimming and J lost 6 bases, with 13 bases between them. The CDR3 loop spans 12 amino acids. The CDR3 reads CSVIQGDAEAFF. In DNA form, the CDR3 reads TGCAGCGTTATACAGGGAGATGCTGAAGCTTTCTTT.

Notes on this clonotype: A much larger clone differs from this one at a single base, so this may be a read error. This chain connects TRBV19 to TRBJ1-5; TRBD1 aligns across 7 bases. The trim removed 5 bases at V and 4 bases at J, leaving 11 bases unmatched. The CDR3 runs to 16 residues. Germline V gene data show CDR1 as LNHDA and CDR2 as SQIVND (reference sequence). CDR3 nucleotide sequence: TGTGCCAGTAGTTCCTTTGGACAGGTTGTGAATCAGCCCCAGCATTTT. This sequence encodes CASSSFGQVVNQPQHF.

This clonotype was detected many times. The chain uses TRBV25-1 and TRBJ2-2; 7 nucleotides line up with TRBD1. V gave up 0 bases and J gave up 4 bases; unmatched junction bases: 5. The CDR3 sequence is 16 residues long. Germline V gives CDR1 MGHDK, CDR2 SYGVNS. CDR3 sequence (DNA): TGTGCCAGCAGTGAATATAGGGGGCGCAGCACCGGGGAGCTGTTTTTT. This encodes CASSEYRGRSTGELFF.

This clonotype was seen more than once but under ten times. The J gene is TRBJ1-2, the V gene TRBV7-9; 9 nucleotides align to TRBD1. V was pared by 1 base and J by 4 bases, with 4 bases of the junction left unmatched. Germline V gene sequence: CDR1 SEHNR, CDR2 FQNEAQ (reference sequence). The CDR3 consists of 15 residues. CDR3 protein: CASSLDGDRVYGYTF. The CDR3 DNA is TGTGCCAGCAGCTTAGACGGGGACAGGGTCTATGGCTACACCTTC.

The DNA of the CDR3 is TGCAGCGTTGAAGACCACAGAAAGTATGGCTACACCTTC. Its translation: CSVEDHRKYGYTF. This chain links TRBV29-1 with TRBJ1-2; no firm D call. Trimming shortened V by 0 bases and J by 5 bases, and 10 bases separated the two germline ends. Per the germline V gene, CDR1 is SQVTM and CDR2 is ANQGSEA. The CDR3 length is 13 residues.

In this sample, this clonotype turned up many times. The chain carries TRBV2 and TRBJ1-1; maybe TRBD1 (5 bases). There are 14 residues in the CDR3. Trimming took off 7 bases at V and 0 bases at J, with 12 bases between the two ends. The V gene's germline CDR1 is SNHLY and CDR2 FYNNEI. The CDR3, as DNA: TGTGCCAGCACCGAGGGACTCATGAACACTGAAGCTTTCTTT. Its translation is CASTEGLMNTEAFF.

This clonotype was counted a few times. V usage is TRBV7-8 and J usage is TRBJ2-7; D not resolved. Germline loops: CDR1 SGHVS, CDR2 FQNEAQ. V was cut by 5 bases and J by 1 base, with 12 bases left in between. This CDR3 is built from 14 residues. For the CDR3, the DNA is TGTGCCAGCAGCCAAGAAGTAGGGTCCTACGAGCAGTACTTC. It translates to CASSQEVGSYEQYF.

This clonotype was observed many times. This chain links TRBV29-1 with TRBJ2-2; D could derive from TRBD1 or TRBD2 (5 bases each). This CDR3 is built from 17 residues. The germline V and J ends were trimmed by 1 base and 4 bases, with 19 bases remaining between them. Germline V lookup: CDR1 SQVTM, CDR2 ANQGSEA. In DNA form, the CDR3 reads TGCAGCGTTGAAGCCCCCGAACGGGGACGGAGCACCGGGGAGCTGTTTTTT. Its translation is CSVEAPERGRSTGELFF.

Many counts were recorded for this clonotype. The chain uses TRBV10-3 and TRBJ2-2; D unclear. This CDR3 spans 13 amino acids. The V end was cut by 10 bases, the J end by 6 bases, with 15 bases between. From germline, CDR1 is ENHRY and CDR2 SYGVKD. The CDR3 DNA reads TGTGCCACCGCCCTTGGGTCTTCCGGGGAGCTGTTTTTT. It codes for CATALGSSGELFF.

The chain carries TRBV29-1 and TRBJ1-5; a possible D gene is TRBD1 (5 bases). Germline values: CDR1 SQVTM, CDR2 ANQGSEA. V lost 4 bases and J lost 11, with 15 bases in between. The CDR3 extends over 12 amino acids. The CDR3 region is CSVVQGTETQHF. CDR3 nucleotide sequence: TGCAGCGTTGTTCAGGGAACGGAGACCCAGCATTTT. Filled out from reference TRBV29-1 and TRBJ1-5, the complete variable domain reads SAVISQKPSRDICQRGTSLTIQCQVDSQVTMMFWYRQQPGQSLTLIATANQGSEATYESGFVIDKFPISRPNLTFSTLTVSNMSPEDSSIYLCSVVQGTETQHFGDGTRLSIL.

This clonotype was seen at least ten times. The chain couples TRBV9 to TRBJ2-5; possible D gene TRBD1, 7 bases. The CDR3 is 15 amino acids. V was trimmed by 4 bases and J by 6 bases, leaving 19 bases between them. Germline V gene lookup returns CDR1 SGDLS and CDR2 YYNGEE. In DNA form, the CDR3 reads TGTGCCAGCAGCTCCAGCAGGGGGGCGGGGAAGACCCAGTACTTC. Translation: CASSSSRGAGKTQYF. Based on the CDR3 plus reference TRBV9 and TRBJ2-5, the full variable domain is DSGVTQTPKHLITATGQRVTLRCSPRSGDLSVYWYQQSLDQGLQFLIQYYNGEERAKGNILERFSAQQFPDLHSELNLSSLELGDSALYFCASSSSRGAGKTQYFGPGTRLLVL.

In regard to this clonotype: The junction differs from germline at one of its ends, possibly a read error. V usage is TRBV12-3 or TRBV12-4 and J usage is TRBJ1-1; no firm D call. The CDR3 is made up of 13 amino acids. CDR3 residues: CASSLGSYTGAFF. The CDR3 DNA is TGTGCCAGCAGTTTGGGAAGTTACACTGGAGCTTTCTTT.

The CDR3 DNA sequence: TGTGCCAGGCAACGGGAGACCCAGTACTTC. It codes for CARQRETQYF. The chain employs TRBV25-1 and TRBJ2-5; D is ambiguous. This CDR3 has 10 amino acids. Germline CDR1 and CDR2: MGHDK and SYGVNS. V lost 9 bases and J lost 5, with 7 bases in between.